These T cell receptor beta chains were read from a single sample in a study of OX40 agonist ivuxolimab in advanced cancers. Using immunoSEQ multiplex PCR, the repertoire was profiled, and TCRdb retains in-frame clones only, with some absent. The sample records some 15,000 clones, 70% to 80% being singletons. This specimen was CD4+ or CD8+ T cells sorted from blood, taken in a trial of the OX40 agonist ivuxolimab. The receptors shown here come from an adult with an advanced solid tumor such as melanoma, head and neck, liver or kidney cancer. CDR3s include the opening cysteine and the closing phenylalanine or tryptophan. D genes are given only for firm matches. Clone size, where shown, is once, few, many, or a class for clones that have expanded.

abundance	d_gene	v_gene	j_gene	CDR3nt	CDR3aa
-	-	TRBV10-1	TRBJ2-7	TGCGCCAGCAGTCCGGACACTAGCTCCTACGAGCAGTACTTC	CASSPDTSSYEQYF
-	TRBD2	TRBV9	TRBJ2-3	TGTGCCAGCAGCGCAGGACTAGCGGGAGCGCTTGCTACGCAGTATTTT	CASSAGLAGALATQYF
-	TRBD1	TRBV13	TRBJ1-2	TGTGCCAGCAGCCCGACCGGGACAGGGTTAGGCTACACCTTC	CASSPTGTGLGYTF
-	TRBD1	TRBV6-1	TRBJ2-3	TGTGCCAGCAGTGCCCCCCGGGACAGGGCAGATACGCAGTATTTT	CASSAPRDRADTQYF
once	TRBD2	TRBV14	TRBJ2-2	TGTGCCAGCAGCCAACCAAGCTTACCATCCCCACTAGCGGGAGGATGGGACACCGGGGAGCTGTTTTTT	CASSQPSLPSPLAGGWDTGELFF
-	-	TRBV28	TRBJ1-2	TGTGCCAGCAGTTTAAACAGGATTAACTATGGCTACACCTTC	CASSLNRINYGYTF
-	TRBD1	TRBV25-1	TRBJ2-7	TGTGCCAGCACCCCACAGGGGGGTTACGAGCAGTACTTC	CASTPQGGYEQYF
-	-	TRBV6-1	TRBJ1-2	TGTGCCAGCAGTGATTTGAGGGGACACTACTATGGCTACACCTTC	CASSDLRGHYYGYTF
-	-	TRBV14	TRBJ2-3	TGTGCCAGCAGCCAAGGTTACCGAGATACGCAGTATTTT	CASSQGYRDTQYF
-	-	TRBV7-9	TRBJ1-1	TGTGCCAGCAGCCCTTTTTTAGGTACCCTGGGCACTGAAGCTTTCTTT	CASSPFLGTLGTEAFF
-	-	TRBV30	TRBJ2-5	TGTGCCTGGACTCCTATAGGGGGAGAGACCCAGTACTTC	CAWTPIGGETQYF
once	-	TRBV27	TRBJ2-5	TGTGCCAGCAGTTTGTGGGCCCGGGGACAAGAGACCCAGTACTTC	CASSLWARGQETQYF
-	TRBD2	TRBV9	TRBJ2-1	TGTGCCAGCAGCGCCTCTAGCGGGAGGGCCGGGAATGAGCAGTTCTTC	CASSASSGRAGNEQFF
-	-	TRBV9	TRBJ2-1	TGTGCCAGCAGCCCGTACAGAAGCTCCTACAATGAGCAGTTCTTC	CASSPYRSSYNEQFF
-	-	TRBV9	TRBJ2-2	TGTGCCAGCAGCGTACCGGGACACTACGCGAACACCGGGGAGCTGTTTTTT	CASSVPGHYANTGELFF
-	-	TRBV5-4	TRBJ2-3	TGTGCCAGCAGCTTGGGATCGGGACGGCAGTATTTT	CASSLGSGRQYF
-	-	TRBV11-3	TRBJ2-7	TGTGCCAGCAGCCCCAGGGACGTTGGACCCTACGAGCAGTACTTC	CASSPRDVGPYEQYF
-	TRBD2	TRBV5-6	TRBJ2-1	TGTGCCAGCAGCTTAGGCCGGGAGGGCAATAGGAATGAGCAGTTCTTC	CASSLGREGNRNEQFF
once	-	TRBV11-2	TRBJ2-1	TGTGCCAGCAGCTTTAATCTTTTAAATGAGCAGTTCTTC	CASSFNLLNEQFF
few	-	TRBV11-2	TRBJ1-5	TGTGCCAGCAGCCCGATTTCCGGGCAGCCCCAGCATTTT	CASSPISGQPQHF
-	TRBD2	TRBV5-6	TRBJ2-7	TGTGCCAGCAGCTTTGGTAGCGGGAGCTACGAGCAGTACTTC	CASSFGSGSYEQYF
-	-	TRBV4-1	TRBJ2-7	TGCGCCAGCAGCCAAGGGCGGGGACCCTACGAGCAGTACTTC	CASSQGRGPYEQYF
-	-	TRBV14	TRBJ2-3	TGTGCCAGCAGCCAAGTGTGGACATACACAGATACGCAGTATTTT	CASSQVWTYTDTQYF
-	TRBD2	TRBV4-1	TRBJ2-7	TGCGCCAGCAGCCCGGGACTAGAGTACGAGCAGTACTTC	CASSPGLEYEQYF
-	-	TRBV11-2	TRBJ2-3	TGTGCCAGCAGCTTCGAGAGAAGGAGCACAGATACGCAGTATTTT	CASSFERRSTDTQYF
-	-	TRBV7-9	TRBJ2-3	TGTGCCAGCAGCTTAATGGGGGCCCAAGATACGCAGTATTTT	CASSLMGAQDTQYF
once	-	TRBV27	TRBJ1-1	TGTGCCAGCAGAACAGGGACGAACACTGAAGCTTTCTTT	CASRTGTNTEAFF
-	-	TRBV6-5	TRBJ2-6	TGTGCCAGCAGTTACTTCAGAGACTCTGGGGCCAACGTCCTGACTTTC	CASSYFRDSGANVLTF
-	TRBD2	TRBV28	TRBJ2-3	TGTACCAACCTCCCCTGGGGACTAGCGGGGACAGATACGCAGTATTTT	CTNLPWGLAGTDTQYF
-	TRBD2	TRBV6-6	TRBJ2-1	TGTGCCAGCTCTATAGCGGGGGCTGTGAATGAGCAGTTCTTC	CASSIAGAVNEQFF
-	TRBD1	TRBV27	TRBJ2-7	TGTGCCAGCAGTGAGACAGGGAATTACGAGCAGTACTTC	CASSETGNYEQYF
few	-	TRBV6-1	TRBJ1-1	TGTGCCAGCAGTGAAGAAGCTTTCTTT	CASSEEAFF
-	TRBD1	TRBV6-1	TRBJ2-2	TGTGCCAGCAGTGACGGGGGACAGGGGTACACCGGGGAGCTGTTTTTT	CASSDGGQGYTGELFF
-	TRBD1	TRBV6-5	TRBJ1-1	TGTGCCAGCAGTCTTAAACAGGGGATTGAAGCTTTCTTT	CASSLKQGIEAFF
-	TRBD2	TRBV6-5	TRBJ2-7	TGTGCCAGCAGTTTTGGACTAGCGGGTAACGAGCAGTACTTC	CASSFGLAGNEQYF
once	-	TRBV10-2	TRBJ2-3	TGCGCCAGCAGTGAGTCTCCGGTGACAGATACGCAGTATTTT	CASSESPVTDTQYF
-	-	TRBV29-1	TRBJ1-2	TGCAGCGTTTTGGACTATGGCTACACCTTC	CSVLDYGYTF
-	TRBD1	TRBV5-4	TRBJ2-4	TGTGCCAGCAGCTTAGACCGGACAGGGGAGAGGCACATTCAGTACTTC	CASSLDRTGERHIQYF
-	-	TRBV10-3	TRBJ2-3	TGTGCCATCATAGAAGAGAGCACAGATACGCAGTATTTT	CAIIEESTDTQYF
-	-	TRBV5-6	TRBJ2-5	TGTGCCAGCAGCTTGGGGGGGACTTTACAAGAGACCCAGTACTTC	CASSLGGTLQETQYF
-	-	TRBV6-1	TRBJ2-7	TGTGCCAGCCGATACTACGAGCAGTACTTC	CASRYYEQYF
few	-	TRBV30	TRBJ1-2	TGTGCCTGGAGTGGCACAATCCTTGGGGGGTATCCGGGCTACACCTTC	CAWSGTILGGYPGYTF
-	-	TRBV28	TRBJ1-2	TGTGCCAGCAGTTTTCCCCCCGACGGATTCAACTATGGCTACACCTTC	CASSFPPDGFNYGYTF
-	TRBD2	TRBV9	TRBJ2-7	TGTGCCAGCAGCGTAGCTACGACTAGCGGGCCCTACGAGCAGTACTTC	CASSVATTSGPYEQYF
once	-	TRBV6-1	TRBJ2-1	TGTGCCAGCAGGTGGGCGGGCCAATCCTACAATGAGCAGTTCTTC	CASRWAGQSYNEQFF
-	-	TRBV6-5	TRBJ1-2	TGTGCCAGCAGTTACTCGGCAGGGGATGGCTACACCTTC	CASSYSAGDGYTF
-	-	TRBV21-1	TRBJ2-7	TGTGCCAGCAGCAAAAGGGGACAGTCTCAAACGTCCTACGAGCAGTACTTC	CASSKRGQSQTSYEQYF
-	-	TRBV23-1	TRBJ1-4	TGCGCCAGCAGTCAATCCCCAGGCCCTACTACAACTAATGAAAAACTGTTTTTT	CASSQSPGPTTTNEKLFF
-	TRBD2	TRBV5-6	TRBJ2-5	TGTGCCAGCAGCTACGGGACTAGCCCTCAAGAGACCCAGTACTTC	CASSYGTSPQETQYF
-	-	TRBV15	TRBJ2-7	TGTGCCACCAGCAGGTTACAGGTAGGGTACGAGCAGTACTTC	CATSRLQVGYEQYF
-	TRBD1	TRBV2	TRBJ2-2	TGTGCCAGCAGTGATCCCGGGACAGGGGACACCGGGGAGCTGTTTTTT	CASSDPGTGDTGELFF